The 7 T cell receptor beta chains below come from one sample, sequenced in a study of technical replicates of blood from a handful of donors. Assay: immunoSEQ multiplex PCR; the TCRdb copy retains only in-frame clones and omits some. The data hold some 80,000 clones, with about 90% observed a single time. Sample: T cells isolated from PBMCs. The receptors here all came from a human donor in good health.

The genes are TRBV5-1 and TRBJ2-5; D is ambiguous. The CDR3 contains 13 residues. Germline CDR1 is SGHRS and CDR2 is YFSETQ. Trimming stripped 2 bases from V and 5 bases from J, with 10 bases between. CDR3 in amino acids: CASSFGVRETQYF. The CDR3 nucleotides are TGCGCCAGCAGCTTCGGAGTGCGGGAGACCCAGTACTTC.

The chain recombines TRBV5-4 with TRBJ2-3, with D possibly being TRBD1 (5 bases). The CDR3 totals 14 residues. The V and J ends lost 4 bases and 0 bases respectively, with 9 bases between them. Germline V gives CDR1 SGHNT, CDR2 YYREEE (reference sequence). CDR3: CASSTQGSTDTQYF. CDR3 sequence (DNA): TGTGCCAGCAGCACGCAGGGAAGCACAGATACGCAGTATTTT.

The chain carries TRBV27 and TRBJ2-3; 12 bases match TRBD2. CDR3 length: 17 residues. Trimming at V came to 5 bases and at J to 3 bases, leaving 9 bases not matched to a gene. Per germline, CDR1 MNHEY and CDR2 SMNVEV (reference sequence). For the CDR3, the DNA is TGTGCCAGCAGTCCCGGGACTAGCGGGTGGTGGACAGATACGCAGTATTTT. It codes for CASSPGTSGWWTDTQYF.

The chain employs TRBV2 and TRBJ1-5; the match to TRBD1 covers 8 bases. Germline V CDR1 and CDR2: SNHLY, FYNNEI. The V gene end was trimmed by 3 bases and the J gene end by 1 base; junction bases not matched to a gene: 2. This CDR3 spans 15 amino acids. CDR3 nucleotide sequence: TGTGCCAGCAGTGAGCGGACAGGGAGCAATCAGCCCCAGCATTTT. Residues: CASSERTGSNQPQHF.

The chain carries TRBV29-1 and TRBJ1-1, with 11 bases matching TRBD1. From germline, CDR1 is SQVTM and CDR2 ANQGSEA. V lost 6 bases to trimming and J lost 0 bases; unmatched junction nucleotides: 9. The CDR3 has 16 residues. CDR3 sequence (DNA): TGCAGCGTCCCGGGACAGGGGGAAAGTTTGAACACTGAAGCTTTCTTT. Its protein product is CSVPGQGESLNTEAFF.

The chain combines TRBV28 with TRBJ2-2; 12 nucleotides match TRBD2. Germline CDR1 is MDHEN and CDR2 is SYDVKM. CDR3 length: 16 amino acids. V lost 6 bases, J lost 1 base, and 3 bases stayed unmatched. The CDR3 is CASSRGLAGNTGELFF. The DNA for the CDR3 is TGTGCCAGCAGCAGGGGACTAGCGGGGAACACCGGGGAGCTGTTTTTT. The full variable domain, completed using reference TRBV28 and TRBJ2-2, is DVKVTQSSRYLVKRTGEKVFLECVQDMDHENMFWYRQDPGLGLRLIYFSYDVKMKEKGDIPEGYSVSREKKERFSLILESASTNQTSMYLCASSRGLAGNTGELFFGEGSRLTVL.

The chain links TRBV4-1 to TRBJ2-1, with 15 bases lining up with TRBD2. V dropped 6 bases and J dropped 5; count of bases not matched to a gene: 8. The CDR3 is made up of 17 amino acids. Germline V gene sequence: CDR1 MGHRA, CDR2 YSYEKL. CDR3 nucleotides: TGCGCCAGCAGACCGGGACTAGCGGGGGGCTTACACAATGAGCAGTTCTTC. The encoded protein is CASRPGLAGGLHNEQFF.